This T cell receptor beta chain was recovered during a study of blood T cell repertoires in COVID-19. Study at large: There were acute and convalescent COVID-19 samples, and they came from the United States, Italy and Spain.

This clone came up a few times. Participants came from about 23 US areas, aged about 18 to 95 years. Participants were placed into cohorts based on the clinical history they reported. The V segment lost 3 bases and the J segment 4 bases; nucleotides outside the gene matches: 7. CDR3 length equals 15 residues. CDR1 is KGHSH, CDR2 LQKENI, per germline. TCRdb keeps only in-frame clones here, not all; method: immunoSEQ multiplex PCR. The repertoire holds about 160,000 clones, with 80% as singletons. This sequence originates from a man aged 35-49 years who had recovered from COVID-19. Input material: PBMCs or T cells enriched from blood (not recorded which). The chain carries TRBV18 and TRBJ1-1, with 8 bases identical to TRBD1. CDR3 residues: CASSPGSGGLTEAFF. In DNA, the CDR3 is TGTGCCAGCTCACCCGGGTCAGGGGGCCTCACTGAAGCTTTCTTT.